The present T cell receptor (beta chain) was sequenced within a study of T cell clones after liver transplantation. Study as a whole: Samples came from ITN030ST, which attempted immunosuppression withdrawal within 2 years of liver transplantation. Without induction therapy, subjects received standard immunosuppression until 12-24 months post-transplant. Study-wide results and limits: Low donor cell numbers restricted donor-reactive repertoire measurement in a couple of subjects.

Points on this clone: No antigen is known for it.

Trimming removed 5 bases from V and 6 bases from J; junction bases left unmatched: 5. The CDR3 loop spans 13 amino acids. Per the germline V gene, CDR1 is KGHSH and CDR2 is LQKENI. TCRdb's copy holds only in-frame clones and misses some; the assay was immunoSEQ multiplex PCR. The sample records 65,000 to 70,000 clones, more than 85% being singletons. The specimen comprised CD4+ T cells from blood, sampled approximately 25 months after liver transplant. The sequence derives from a human patient who received a liver transplant. Some T cells may be the graft donor's. This chain connects TRBV18 to TRBJ2-7, with 9 bases identical to TRBD1. This CDR3 is CASSVQDRGEQYF. The CDR3 DNA follows: TGTGCCAGCTCAGTACAGGACAGGGGCGAGCAGTACTTC.